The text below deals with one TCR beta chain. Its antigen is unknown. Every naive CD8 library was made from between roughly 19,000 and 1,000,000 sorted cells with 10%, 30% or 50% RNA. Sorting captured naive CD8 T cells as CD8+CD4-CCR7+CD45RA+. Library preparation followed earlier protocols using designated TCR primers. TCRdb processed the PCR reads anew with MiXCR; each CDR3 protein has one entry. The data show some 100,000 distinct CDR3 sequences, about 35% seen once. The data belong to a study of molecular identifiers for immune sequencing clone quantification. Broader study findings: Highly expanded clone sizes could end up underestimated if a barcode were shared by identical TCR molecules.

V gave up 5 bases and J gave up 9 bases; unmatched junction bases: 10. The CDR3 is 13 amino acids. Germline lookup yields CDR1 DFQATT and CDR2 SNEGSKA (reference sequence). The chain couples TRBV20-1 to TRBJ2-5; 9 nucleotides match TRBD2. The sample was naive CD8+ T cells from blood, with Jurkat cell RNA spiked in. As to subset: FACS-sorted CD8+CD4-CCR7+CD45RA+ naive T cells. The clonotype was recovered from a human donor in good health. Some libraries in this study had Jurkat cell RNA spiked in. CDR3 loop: CSAFCSAGGAQYF. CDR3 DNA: TGCAGTGCTTTTTGCTCGGCGGGAGGGGCCCAGTACTTC.